This T cell receptor beta chain was found in a study of cytomegalovirus exposure and HLA in healthy donors. PCR amplification relied on 60 Vbeta primers (plus 13 Jbeta primers). Here immunoSEQ multiplex PCR was the method, and the copy in TCRdb shows in-frame clones only, minus some. This sample's clone table lists some 70,000 clones. The CDR3 is 14 residues long. The germline gives CDR1 SGHRS, CDR2 YFSETQ. V was clipped by 2 bases and J by 2 bases, with 11 bases between them. This clonotype originated in a man aged 35 to 55 in good health and CMV-seronegative. V usage is TRBV5-1 and J usage is TRBJ2-7; the D gene is possibly TRBD2 (5 bases). Sequencing input: PBMCs. The CDR3 DNA follows: TGCGCCAGCAGCTTAGCGCGGGCCCCCTACGAGCAGTACTTC. Translation: CASSLARAPYEQYF.